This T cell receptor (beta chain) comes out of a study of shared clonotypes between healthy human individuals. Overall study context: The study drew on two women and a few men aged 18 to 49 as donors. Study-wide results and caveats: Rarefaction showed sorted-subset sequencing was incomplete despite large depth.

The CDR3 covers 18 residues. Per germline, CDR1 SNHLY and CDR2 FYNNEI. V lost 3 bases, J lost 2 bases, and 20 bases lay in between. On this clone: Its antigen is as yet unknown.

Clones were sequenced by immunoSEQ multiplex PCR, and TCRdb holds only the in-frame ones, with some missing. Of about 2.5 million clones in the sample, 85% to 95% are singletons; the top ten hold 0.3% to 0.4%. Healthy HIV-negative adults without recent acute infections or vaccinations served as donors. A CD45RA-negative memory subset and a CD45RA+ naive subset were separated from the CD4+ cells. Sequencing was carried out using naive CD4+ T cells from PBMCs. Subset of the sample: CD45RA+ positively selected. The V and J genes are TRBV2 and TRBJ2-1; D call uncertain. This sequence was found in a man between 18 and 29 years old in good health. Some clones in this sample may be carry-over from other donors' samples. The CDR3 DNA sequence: TGTGCCAGCAGTGATCAACAGACCAACCTGCCTCCCTACAATGAGCAGTTCTTC. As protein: CASSDQQTNLPPYNEQFF.